One and the same sample provided the 23 T cell receptor beta chains below, sequenced in a study of T-cell reconstitution after alpha-beta-depleted transplantation in children. Library preparation (for TCRbeta) was performed with unique molecular identifiers. Using its own MiXCR run on the PCR reads, TCRdb lists one record per CDR3 protein. The sample records a few hundred thousand distinct CDR3 sequences, roughly 11% being singletons. Here the sequenced sample was PBMCs from the stem cell graft donor, taken from the stem cell graft. Receptors were obtained from a human donor who donated a stem cell graft to a child with acute myeloid leukemia.

This clonotype was found a few times. This chain links TRBV28 with TRBJ2-3; 9 nucleotides line up with TRBD2. V lost 7 bases, J lost 2 bases, and 7 bases stayed unmatched. Germline V CDR1 and CDR2: MDHEN, SYDVKM. This CDR3 spans 15 amino acids. Here the CDR3 reads CASTGEREDTDTQYF. CDR3 nucleotides: TGTGCCAGCACCGGGGAGCGGGAGGACACAGATACGCAGTATTTT.

The chain combines TRBV12-3 or TRBV12-4 with TRBJ2-2; 8 bases map to TRBD2. V dropped 5 bases and J dropped 3; count of bases not matched to a gene: 8. The CDR3 runs to 16 residues. CDR3 coding DNA: TGTGCCAGCAGTCACAATAGCGGGGCGGACACCGGGGAGCTGTTTTTT. It encodes CASSHNSGADTGELFF.

This clonotype was detected only a few times. Written as DNA, the CDR3 is TGTGCCAGCAGTCCCCCTGGGCCTAGCCGCGAGCAGTACTTC. It codes for CASSPPGPSREQYF. The chain employs TRBV12-3 or TRBV12-4 and TRBJ2-7, with a tentative D call TRBD2 (5 bases). This CDR3 is 14 amino acids long. V was clipped by 5 bases and J by 6 bases, with 17 bases between them.

This clonotype was counted many times. The chain carries TRBV20-1 and TRBJ2-1, with a tentative D call TRBD2 (6 bases). CDR1 is DFQATT and CDR2 is SNEGSKA in the germline V gene (reference sequence). V was trimmed by 6 bases and J by 7 bases, leaving 22 bases between them. The CDR3 has 15 amino acids. CDR3 sequence reads: CSARSWGGMLNEQFF. CDR3 sequence (DNA): TGCAGTGCCCGTTCCTGGGGCGGGATGTTGAATGAGCAGTTCTTC.

The chain carries TRBV7-2 and TRBJ2-1, with 8 bases aligning to TRBD2. There are 11 residues in the CDR3. With 2 bases clipped from V and 15 bases from J, the junction kept 3 bases outside the gene matches. In germline, CDR1 is SGHTA, CDR2 FQGNSA. The CDR3 loop reads CASSLSGGRFF. The CDR3 DNA is TGTGCCAGCAGCTTATCGGGGGGGCGGTTCTTC.

This clonotype has more than one count but fewer than ten. The chain employs TRBV10-2 and TRBJ1-2, with D perhaps TRBD1 (5 bases). Germline V gives CDR1 WSHSY, CDR2 SAAADI. The CDR3 contains 14 residues. The ends were cut back, 3 bases at V and 1 base at J, with 9 bases in the middle. This CDR3 is CASSDGRGNYGYTF. CDR3 DNA sequence: TGCGCCAGCAGTGATGGTAGGGGTAACTATGGCTACACCTTC.

This clonotype was found a few times. The chain couples TRBV12-5 to TRBJ2-1; 13 bases align to TRBD2. The V segment lost 6 bases and the J segment 4 bases; nucleotides outside the gene matches: 18. Germline CDR1 LGHNT, CDR2 FRNRAP. This CDR3 is 20 amino acids long. DNA for the CDR3: TGTGCTAGTGGCTCCATCGGGACTAGCGGGGACCGCCCTTTTTACAATGAGCAGTTCTTC. As protein: CASGSIGTSGDRPFYNEQFF.

Turning to this clonotype: A much larger clone differs by one base, so this may be a read error. The V gene is TRBV5-1, the J gene TRBJ2-6; D call uncertain. The germline V and J ends were trimmed by 4 bases and 4 bases, with 6 bases remaining between them. CDR3 length equals 13 residues. Germline V gives CDR1 SGHRS, CDR2 YFSETQ. The CDR3 sequence: CASSKQGANVLTF. In DNA form, the CDR3 reads TGCGCCAGCAGCAAACAGGGGGCCAACGTCCTGACTTTC.

This clonotype was detected many times. This chain links TRBV10-3 with TRBJ2-1; D not certain. Germline CDR1 is ENHRY and CDR2 is SYGVKD. The ends were cut back, 0 bases at V and 8 bases at J, with 11 bases in the middle. CDR3 length equals 14 residues. The CDR3 nucleotides are TGTGCCATCAGTGAGTCTGGTAGACCCCATGAGCAGTTCTTC. This translates into CAISESGRPHEQFF.

This clonotype was picked up many times. V gene TRBV20-1 combines with J gene TRBJ1-1; D is unclear. The germline V and J ends were trimmed by 3 bases and 0 bases, with 8 bases remaining between them. Germline V lookup: CDR1 DFQATT, CDR2 SNEGSKA (reference sequence). This CDR3 is built from 13 residues. In nucleotides, the CDR3 is TGCAGTGCTAGGAATAACATGAACACTGAAGCTTTCTTT. Translating it yields CSARNNMNTEAFF.

The genes are TRBV5-1 and TRBJ2-3; D not certain. V lost 0 bases, J lost 3 bases, and 8 bases lay in between. There are 14 residues in the CDR3. The germline gives CDR1 SGHRS, CDR2 YFSETQ. The CDR3 here is CASSLGHQTDTQYF. CDR3 coding DNA: TGCGCCAGCAGCTTGGGGCATCAGACAGATACGCAGTATTTT. Based on the CDR3 plus reference TRBV5-1 and TRBJ2-3, the full variable domain is KAGVTQTPRYLIKTRGQQVTLSCSPISGHRSVSWYQQTPGQGLQFLFEYFSETQRNKGNFPGRFSGRQFSNSRSEMNVSTLELGDSALYLCASSLGHQTDTQYFGPGTRLTVL.

For the CDR3, the DNA is TGTGCCAGCACAGGGTACAGCACAGATACGCAGTATTTT. Protein product: CASTGYSTDTQYF. The V gene is TRBV18, the J gene TRBJ2-3; weak D call: TRBD1 (6 bases). This CDR3 spans 13 amino acids. Germline loops: CDR1 KGHSH, CDR2 LQKENI. Trimming took off 8 bases at V and 0 bases at J, with 9 bases between the two ends.

This clonotype was detected a few times. DNA for the CDR3: TGCAGCGTTGATGTAACAGGGGCATACAATGAGCAGTTCTTC. This encodes CSVDVTGAYNEQFF. The rearrangement joins TRBV29-1 to TRBJ2-1, with TRBD1 matching over 7 bases. CDR3 length: 14 amino acids. V lost 3 bases and J lost 4; bases outside the gene matches: 6. Germline CDR1 and CDR2: SQVTM and ANQGSEA.

This clonotype was found many times. This CDR3 is CASGGGAAETQYF. The CDR3 DNA reads TGTGCCAGCGGGGGGGGAGCGGCAGAGACCCAGTACTTC. The chain has TRBV2 and TRBJ2-5; 7 bases are shared with TRBD2. Trimming removed 8 bases from V and 4 bases from J; junction bases left unmatched: 7. Germline CDR1 and CDR2: SNHLY and FYNNEI. This CDR3 spans 13 amino acids.

This clonotype was counted a few times. CDR3 sequence reads: CASSLSGSGRHNEQFF. In DNA form, the CDR3 reads TGTGCCAGCAGCTTGAGTGGGAGTGGTCGACACAATGAGCAGTTCTTC. The V and J genes are TRBV7-9 and TRBJ2-1; D perhaps matches TRBD2 (5 bases). V lost 3 bases and J 5 bases, leaving 17 bases between the germline ends. There are 16 residues in the CDR3. Germline V lookup: CDR1 SEHNR, CDR2 FQNEAQ (reference sequence).

This clonotype was detected only a few times. The chain combines TRBV7-3 with TRBJ1-2; no definite D call. CDR3 size: 15 residues. Per the germline V gene, CDR1 is SGHTA and CDR2 is FQGTGA. Trimming pared 6 bases from V and 5 bases from J, leaving 19 bases between. CDR3 region: CASSLSPDGRYGYTF. As DNA, the CDR3 is TGTGCCAGCAGTTTATCCCCGGACGGAAGATATGGCTACACCTTC.

There are many counts of this clonotype. The chain joins TRBV29-1 to TRBJ1-5, with D hard to call. CDR1 SQVTM and CDR2 ANQGSEA come from the germline V gene. V was clipped by 0 bases and J by 6 bases, with 9 bases between them. The CDR3 has 13 residues. DNA of the CDR3: TGCAGCGTTGAAGAAGGGTGGGGTCAGCCCCAGCATTTT. As protein: CSVEEGWGQPQHF.

The chain joins TRBV24-1 to TRBJ2-1, with a tentative D call TRBD2 (7 bases). V lost 12 bases to trimming and J lost 7 bases, with 21 bases between them. From germline, CDR1 is KGHDR and CDR2 SFDVKD. This CDR3 spans 14 amino acids. The chain's CDR3 is CAPEWGGALNEQFF. The CDR3 coding sequence is TGTGCCCCGGAATGGGGGGGCGCGTTGAATGAGCAGTTCTTC.

The CDR3 loop reads CASTGDANEQFF. DNA for the CDR3: TGTGCCAGCACGGGGGATGCCAATGAGCAGTTCTTC. The V and J genes are TRBV6-5 and TRBJ2-1; TRBD2 is a possible D gene (6 bases). CDR3 size: 12 residues. Trimming cost V 7 bases and J 6 bases, with 10 bases left between them. CDR1 and CDR2 (germline): MNHEY, SVGAGI.

A few counts support this clonotype. The V and J genes are TRBV6-5 and TRBJ2-7; D remains ambiguous. From germline, CDR1 is MNHEY and CDR2 SVGAGI. This CDR3 region has 18 residues. V was pared by 0 bases and J by 2 bases, with 20 bases between. The CDR3 bases are TGTGCCAGCAGTTACTCGAATATCGGTGAGAACCATGCCTACGAGCAGTACTTC. Translating it yields CASSYSNIGENHAYEQYF.

The table lists this clonotype with a few counts. This sequence joins TRBV7-2 and TRBJ1-1; D remains unclear. Germline V CDR1 and CDR2: SGHTA, FQGNSA. The CDR3 length is 14 residues. V was clipped by 3 bases and J by 0 bases, with 8 bases between them. The CDR3 DNA follows: TGTGCCAGCAGCTTCGTGGGGATGAACACTGAAGCTTTCTTT. Amino acids: CASSFVGMNTEAFF.

This clonotype was counted a few times. V usage is TRBV3-1 and J usage is TRBJ2-7; 9 bases fit TRBD2. This CDR3 spans 15 amino acids. CDR1 is LGHDT and CDR2 is YNNKEL in the germline V gene (reference sequence). V shed 1 base, J shed 2 bases, and the junction held 3 bases outside the gene matches. The CDR3 bases are TGTGCCAGCAGCCAAGGGACTAGCGTCCCCTACGAGCAGTACTTC. Protein sequence: CASSQGTSVPYEQYF.

This chain connects TRBV18 to TRBJ1-4; D is unresolved. Germline loops: CDR1 KGHSH, CDR2 LQKENI. The V and J ends lost 3 bases and 3 bases respectively, with 11 bases between them. This CDR3 contains 15 residues. CDR3 residues: CASSPPDASNEKLFF. CDR3 in DNA: TGTGCCAGCTCACCCCCGGACGCCTCTAATGAAAAACTGTTTTTT.